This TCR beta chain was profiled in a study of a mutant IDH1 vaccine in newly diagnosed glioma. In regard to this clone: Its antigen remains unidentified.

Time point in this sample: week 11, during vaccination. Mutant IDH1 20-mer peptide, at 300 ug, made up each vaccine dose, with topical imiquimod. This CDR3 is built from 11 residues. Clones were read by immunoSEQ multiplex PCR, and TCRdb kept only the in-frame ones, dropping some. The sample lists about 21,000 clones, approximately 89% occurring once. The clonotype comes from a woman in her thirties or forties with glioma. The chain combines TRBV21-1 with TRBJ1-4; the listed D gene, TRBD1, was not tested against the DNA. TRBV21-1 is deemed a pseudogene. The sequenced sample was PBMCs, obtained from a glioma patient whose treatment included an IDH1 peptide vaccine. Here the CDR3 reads CASKNTEKLFF. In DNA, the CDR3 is TGTGCCAGCAAAAACACTGAAAAACTGTTTTTT.